This TCR beta chain was identified in a study of blood T cells in healthy people across ages. Germline CDR1 reads LNHDA; CDR2 reads SQIVND (reference sequence). V lost 6 bases, J lost 5 bases, and 11 bases lay in between. This CDR3 contains 12 residues. A sample-barcoded 5' primer and a J-beta primer mix were used in a second PCR of about 6 to 11 cycles. TCRdb re-called the 5' RACE reads with MiXCR, one entry per CDR3 protein. The sample holds roughly 720,000 distinct CDR3 sequences, roughly 53% seen once. Collection of approximately 9.3 milliliters of peripheral blood was performed for each donor. The rearrangement links TRBV19 to TRBJ2-7; D not certain. This sequence was found in a man older than 75 in good health. The sequencing input was blood. The CDR3 spells CASSSGAHEQYF. For the CDR3, the DNA is TGTGCCAGTAGCTCCGGAGCCCACGAGCAGTACTTC.